The 23 T cell receptor beta chains presented below share a single source sample, sequenced in a study of T cells in Graves' hyperthyroidism and ophthalmopathy (dated by TCRdb to the late 2010s). The receptor library was made with multiplex PCR. The reads were generated on an Illumina HiSeq 2000. The TCR beta CDR3 regions were amplified from RNA transcripts. The TCR CDR3 was subjected to a first round of RT-PCR using the HTBI primer set and the Qiagen OneStep RT-PCR kit. In-frame beta chains were kept once TCRdb had trimmed the public reads at Q25 with fastp and called clones with MiXCR. Merged by CDR3 protein, the rows form single entries marked with the most common genes and DNA. The sample contains around 580,000 distinct CDR3 sequences, around 42% of them found a single time. The ten largest clonotypes hold more than 7.5% of the sample. The specimen was peripheral blood or thyroid tissue (not recorded which). The receptors here all came from a woman under 30 with Graves' hyperthyroidism.

This clonotype was observed a few times. V is TRBV4-1 and J is TRBJ2-2; D might be TRBD2 (6 bases). V lost 1 base and J lost 6, with 24 bases in between. Germline CDR1 and CDR2: MGHRA and YSYEKL. The CDR3 has 19 residues. CDR3 nucleotides: TGCGCCAGCAGCCAAGGGGGCGCCCGGGACTCAAGGCGGTCCGGGGAGCTGTTTTTT. This gives the protein CASSQGGARDSRRSGELFF.

This clonotype was seen repeatedly, ten times or more. The J gene is TRBJ1-2, the V gene TRBV19, with 7 bases lining up with TRBD1. This CDR3 region has 12 residues. Looked up from germline, CDR1 is LNHDA and CDR2 is SQIVND (reference sequence). Losses at the gene ends were 5 bases for V and 9 bases for J; bases not matched to a gene: 6. The DNA of the CDR3 is TGTGCCAGTAGTTCTAAGGGGGCTCGCTACACCTTC. This encodes CASSSKGARYTF.

This clonotype showed up many times. This chain joins TRBV25-1 and TRBJ1-5; D unresolved. The CDR3 runs to 14 residues. The ends were cut back, 1 base at V and 4 bases at J, with 8 bases in the middle. Germline CDR1 is MGHDK and CDR2 is SYGVNS. The DNA for the CDR3 is TGTGCCAGCAGTGAATTGAGCAGGAATCAGCCCCAGCATTTT. Amino acid sequence: CASSELSRNQPQHF. The full variable domain, rest sourced from reference TRBV25-1 and TRBJ1-5, is EADIYQTPRYLVIGTGKKITLECSQTMGHDKMYWYQQDPGMELHLIHYSYGVNSTEKGDLSSESTVSRIRTEHFPLTLESARPSHTSQYLCASSELSRNQPQHFGDGTRLSIL.

The CDR3 loop reads CASSTGTPPDTQYF. In nucleotides, the CDR3 is TGTGCCAGCAGCACGGGGACTCCACCAGATACGCAGTATTTT. The gene calls are TRBV7-3 and TRBJ2-3; tentative D call: TRBD2 (6 bases). Germline V gene sequence: CDR1 SGHTA, CDR2 FQGTGA. The CDR3 extends over 14 amino acids. With 5 bases removed from V and 4 bases from J, the gap between germline ends came to 13 bases.

This clonotype was found a few times. The genes are TRBV7-2 and TRBJ1-1; possibly TRBD1 for D (5 bases). The CDR3 contains 15 residues. Per germline, CDR1 SGHTA and CDR2 FQGNSA. V was trimmed by 11 bases and J by 1 base, leaving 20 bases between them. The CDR3 coding sequence is TGTGCCTGGAGTGTCACGGGACGGCCGAACACTGAAGCTTTCTTT. It translates to CAWSVTGRPNTEAFF.

The chain employs TRBV6-6 and TRBJ1-5, with D possibly matching TRBD1 (5 bases). The CDR3 length is 16 residues. Deletions cut 6 bases from V and 11 bases from J, with 26 bases between. Germline lookup yields CDR1 MNHNY and CDR2 SVGAGI (reference sequence). The CDR3 loop is CASRLGGPGLIETQHF. Here the CDR3 DNA reads TGTGCCAGCAGACTAGGAGGACCAGGGTTGATAGAGACCCAGCATTTT.

This clonotype has at least ten counts. This chain connects TRBV5-1 to TRBJ1-6; the D gene is possibly TRBD1 (6 bases). Between the trimmed V and J ends, which lost 2 bases and 0 bases, there was a span of 12 bases. Germline V gene data show CDR1 as SGHRS and CDR2 as YFSETQ. CDR3 length: 17 residues. CDR3 bases: TGCGCCAGCAGCTTAAGGGGGACTATCTCCTATAATTCACCCCTCCACTTT. It is translated as CASSLRGTISYNSPLHF.

The chain recombines TRBV6-5 with TRBJ1-1; D might be TRBD1 (5 bases). Trimming removed 6 bases from V and 3 bases from J, with 14 bases in between. Germline V gene sequence: CDR1 MNHEY, CDR2 SVGAGI. This CDR3 comprises 14 residues. The CDR3 DNA reads TGTGCCAGCAGAATGACAGAAGGCCACACTGAAGCTTTCTTT. Translating gives CASRMTEGHTEAFF.

The table lists this clonotype with many counts. The chain has TRBV2 and TRBJ2-2; 7 bases agree with TRBD1. This CDR3 has 15 amino acids. Germline V gene data show CDR1 as SNHLY and CDR2 as FYNNEI. The V gene end was trimmed by 6 bases and the J gene end by 5 bases; junction bases not matched to a gene: 9. CDR3 in DNA: TGTGCCAGCAGCACGACAGGGTCTGAAACCGGGGAGCTGTTTTTT. It is translated as CASSTTGSETGELFF.

This chain uses TRBV20-1 with TRBJ1-2; possibly TRBD1 for D (5 bases). The CDR3 has 14 amino acids. CDR1 and CDR2 (germline): DFQATT, SNEGSKA (reference sequence). CDR3 region: CSGNPQGLVYGYTF. Written as DNA, the CDR3 is TGCAGCGGAAATCCTCAGGGTTTAGTCTATGGCTACACCTTC.

This clonotype was detected once. The junction departs from germline at one end; a sequencing error may be responsible. The chain recombines TRBV2 with TRBJ2-5, with no clear D. The CDR3 spans 13 residues. The germline V gene has CDR1 SNHLY and CDR2 FYNNEI. CDR3 region: CVSSGGQEETQYF. The CDR3 DNA follows: TGTGTCAGCAGTGGTGGTCAGGAAGAGACCCAGTACTTC.

The rearrangement links TRBV20-1 to TRBJ2-5; D may be TRBD2 (7 bases). Looked up from germline, CDR1 is DFQATT and CDR2 is SNEGSKA (reference sequence). The CDR3 totals 16 residues. V lost 0 bases, J lost 5 bases, and 19 bases lay in between. CDR3 sequence: CSARDPSGDTGETQYF. DNA for the CDR3: TGCAGTGCTAGAGATCCAAGCGGGGACACCGGGGAGACCCAGTACTTC.

The table lists this clonotype with many counts. The V call is TRBV15, the J call TRBJ2-5; D is undetermined. Germline V gives CDR1 LNHNV, CDR2 YYDKDF (reference sequence). The V end was cut by 2 bases, the J end by 0 bases, with 13 bases between. This CDR3 is built from 16 residues. The CDR3 DNA sequence: TGTGCCACCAGCAGACATCCGACTGGGTACCAAGAGACCCAGTACTTC. Residues: CATSRHPTGYQETQYF. The variable domain in full, with the rest retrieved from reference TRBV15 and TRBJ2-5, is DAMVIQNPRYQVTQFGKPVTLSCSQTLNHNVMYWYQQKSSQAPKLLFHYYDKDFNNEADTPDNFQSRRPNTSFCFLDIRSPGLGDTAMYLCATSRHPTGYQETQYFGPGTRLLVL.

This chain links TRBV12-3 or TRBV12-4 with TRBJ2-2, with D tentatively TRBD2 (6 bases). This CDR3 region has 17 residues. Trimming cost V 6 bases and J 1 base, with 18 bases left between them. CDR3 region: CASSQVGREWNTGELFF. The CDR3 nucleotides read TGTGCCAGCAGCCAAGTTGGTCGGGAGTGGAACACCGGGGAGCTGTTTTTT.

The rearrangement joins TRBV2 to TRBJ1-1; D is possibly TRBD1 (5 bases). V gave up 3 bases and J gave up 7 bases, with 18 bases separating them. Germline CDR1 and CDR2: SNHLY and FYNNEI. CDR3 length equals 15 residues. CDR3 in amino acids: CASSDSGLARNEAFF. Here the CDR3 DNA reads TGTGCCAGCAGTGACTCGGGACTAGCCCGCAATGAAGCTTTCTTT.

This clonotype has at least ten counts. The V gene is TRBV6-5, the J gene TRBJ2-7; the D gene is possibly TRBD2 (7 bases). Germline V gene sequence: CDR1 MNHEY, CDR2 SVGAGI. The CDR3 runs 14 residues. Trimming removed 0 bases at V and 6 bases at J, with 12 bases between. The CDR3 spells CASSYSGGGSEQYF. The CDR3 coding sequence is TGTGCCAGCAGTTACTCGGGCGGGGGCTCCGAGCAGTACTTC.

V and J are TRBV10-3 and TRBJ2-6; D not resolved. Germline V lookup: CDR1 ENHRY, CDR2 SYGVKD. CDR3 length: 14 residues. With 2 bases removed from V and 6 bases from J, the gap between germline ends came to 8 bases. The CDR3 reads CAISETEKANVLTF. CDR3 bases: TGTGCCATCAGTGAGACAGAAAAGGCCAACGTCCTGACTTTC.

Many counts were recorded for this clonotype. The rearrangement links TRBV25-1 to TRBJ2-7, with D possibly matching TRBD1 (5 bases). V was cut by 5 bases and J by 0 bases, with 14 bases left in between. CDR3 length: 15 residues. The V gene's germline CDR1 is MGHDK and CDR2 SYGVNS. The CDR3 sequence is CASSRGWGNSYEQYF. The CDR3 bases are TGTGCCAGCAGTAGGGGTTGGGGAAACTCCTACGAGCAGTACTTC.

This clonotype was seen at least ten times. The rearrangement links TRBV29-1 to TRBJ2-5; 7 nucleotides match TRBD2. From germline, CDR1 is SQVTM and CDR2 ANQGSEA. Unmatched junction bases numbered 9, after V lost 3 bases and J lost 5 bases. The CDR3 covers 14 residues. The CDR3 DNA reads as TGCAGCGTTGATCGCGGGAGAGTTAGCGAGACCCAGTACTTC. Translating gives CSVDRGRVSETQYF.

The rearrangement links TRBV10-3 to TRBJ1-1; TRBD1 agrees at 7 bases. This CDR3 has 15 residues. Per the germline V gene, CDR1 is ENHRY and CDR2 is SYGVKD. V lost 3 bases to trimming and J lost 0 bases; unmatched junction nucleotides: 4. The CDR3 is CAISDRDSMNTEAFF. CDR3 sequence (DNA): TGTGCCATCAGTGACCGGGACAGTATGAACACTGAAGCTTTCTTT.

J is TRBJ2-2 and V is TRBV20-1, with D tentatively TRBD2 (6 bases). V lost 2 bases and J 3 bases, leaving 19 bases between the germline ends. The CDR3 runs to 17 residues. Germline CDR1 DFQATT, CDR2 SNEGSKA (reference sequence). The CDR3 region is CSARWGGGMVDTGELFF. The CDR3 bases are TGCAGTGCTAGATGGGGTGGCGGGATGGTTGACACCGGGGAGCTGTTTTTT.

This clonotype occurred a few times. This chain connects TRBV7-8 to TRBJ2-7; possibly TRBD1 or TRBD2 for D (5 bases each). The end of the DNA is better explained by TRBJ2-4, so the J call may be wrong. This CDR3 contains 14 residues. In germline, CDR1 is SGHVS, CDR2 FQNEAQ. The CDR3 protein is CASSLVVMGDIQYF. The CDR3 DNA is TGTGCCAGCAGCTTAGTGGTAATGGGGGACATTCAGTACTTC.

The J gene is TRBJ1-5, the V gene TRBV10-3; TRBD1 aligns across 7 bases. The CDR3 has 13 amino acids. V shed 7 bases and J 14 bases; nucleotides not matched to a gene: 14. Germline CDR1 and CDR2: ENHRY and SYGVKD. The CDR3 region has the DNA TGTGCCATCACCAGAGAGGGGGCTATGCAAGAGCATTTT. It yields the protein CAITREGAMQEHF.